This T cell receptor beta chain comes out of a study of CXCR3-negative and CXCR3-positive naive CD8 T cells. Study-wide findings and caveats: More hydrophobic TRB CDR3s were found in CXCR3-positive naive cells than in CXCR3-negative naive cells.

As to this clonotype: The antigen remains unidentified.

The germline gives CDR1 LGHNA, CDR2 YSLEER. The CDR3 length is 15 residues. 5' RACE that incorporated UMI labels was used to prepare the TRB cDNA libraries. From the 5' RACE reads, TCRdb lists one entry per CDR3 protein and no DNA. The sample totals some 140,000 distinct CDR3 sequences. V is TRBV4-3 and J is TRBJ2-7; TCRdb lists TRBD1, though no DNA is available to test this call. The origin of this receptor is a human donor in good health. Some clones in this sample may be carry-over from other donors' samples. Sample: naive CXCR3+ CD8+ T cells from blood. Subset denoted: CD45RO-CCR7+CD27+CD95- naive CD8+ T cells expressing CXCR3 (TNR3+). CDR3 region: CASSLSRTVRREQYF.